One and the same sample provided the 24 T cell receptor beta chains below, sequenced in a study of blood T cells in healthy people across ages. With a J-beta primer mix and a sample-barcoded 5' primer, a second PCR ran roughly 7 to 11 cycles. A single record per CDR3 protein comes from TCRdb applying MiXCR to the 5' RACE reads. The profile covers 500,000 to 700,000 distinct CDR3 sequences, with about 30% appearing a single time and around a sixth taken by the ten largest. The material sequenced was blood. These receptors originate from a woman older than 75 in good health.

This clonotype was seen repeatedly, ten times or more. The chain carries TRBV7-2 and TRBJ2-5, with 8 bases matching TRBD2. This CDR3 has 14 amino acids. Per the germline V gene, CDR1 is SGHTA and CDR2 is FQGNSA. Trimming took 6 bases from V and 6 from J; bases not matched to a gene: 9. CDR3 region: CASRPSRGAKTQYF. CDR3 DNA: TGTGCCAGCAGGCCGTCGCGGGGGGCGAAGACCCAGTACTTC.

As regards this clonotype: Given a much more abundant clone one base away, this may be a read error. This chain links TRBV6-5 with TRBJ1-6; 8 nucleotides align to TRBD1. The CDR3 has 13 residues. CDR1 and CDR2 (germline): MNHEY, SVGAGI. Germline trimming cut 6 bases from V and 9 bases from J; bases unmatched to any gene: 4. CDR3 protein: CASRETGASPLHF. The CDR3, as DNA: TGTGCCAGCAGAGAGACAGGGGCTTCACCCCTCCACTTT.

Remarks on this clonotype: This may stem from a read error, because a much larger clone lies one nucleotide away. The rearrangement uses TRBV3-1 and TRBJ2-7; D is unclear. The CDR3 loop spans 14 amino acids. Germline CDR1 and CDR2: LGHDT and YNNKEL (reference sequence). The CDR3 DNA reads TGTGCCAGCAGCCAAGAGCCAGGATCTTACGAGCGGTACTTC. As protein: CASSQEPGSYERYF.

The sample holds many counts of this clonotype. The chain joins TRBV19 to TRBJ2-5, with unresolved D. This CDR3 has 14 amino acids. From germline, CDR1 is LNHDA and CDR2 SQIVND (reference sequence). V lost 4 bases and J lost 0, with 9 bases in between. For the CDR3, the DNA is TGTGCCAGTAGTACCGAGGTGTACCAAGAGACCCAGTACTTC. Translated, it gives CASSTEVYQETQYF.

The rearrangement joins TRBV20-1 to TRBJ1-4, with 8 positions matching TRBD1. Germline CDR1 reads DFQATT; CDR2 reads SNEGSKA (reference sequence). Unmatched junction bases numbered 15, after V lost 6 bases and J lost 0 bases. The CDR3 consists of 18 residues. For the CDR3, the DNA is TGCAGTGCGCCCGATCCAGGGGGCTTCTCCGCAACTAATGAAAAACTGTTTTTT. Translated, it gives CSAPDPGGFSATNEKLFF.

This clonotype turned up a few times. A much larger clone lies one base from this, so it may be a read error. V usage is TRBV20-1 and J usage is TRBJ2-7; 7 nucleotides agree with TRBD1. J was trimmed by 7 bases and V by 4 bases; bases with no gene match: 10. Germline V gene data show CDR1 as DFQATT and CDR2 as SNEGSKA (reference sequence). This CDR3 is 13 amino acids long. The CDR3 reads CSAKRGLYNEQYF. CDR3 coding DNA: TGCAGTGCTAAGAGGGGGCTATACAATGAGCAGTACTTC.

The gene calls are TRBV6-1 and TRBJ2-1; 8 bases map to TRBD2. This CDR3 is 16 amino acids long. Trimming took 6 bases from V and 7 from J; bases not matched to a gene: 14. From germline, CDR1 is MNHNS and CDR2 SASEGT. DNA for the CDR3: TGTGCCAGCAGCCAAATGACGGGGGGGGCCGGGAATGAGCAGTTCTTC. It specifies CASSQMTGGAGNEQFF.

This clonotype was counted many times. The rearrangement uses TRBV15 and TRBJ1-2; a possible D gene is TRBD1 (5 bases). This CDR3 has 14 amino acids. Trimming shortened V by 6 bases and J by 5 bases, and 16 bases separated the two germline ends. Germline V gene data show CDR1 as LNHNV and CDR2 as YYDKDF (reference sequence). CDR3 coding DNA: TGTGCCACCAGTCGCCGTGGGAGGGGTTATGGCTACACCTTC. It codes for CATSRRGRGYGYTF.

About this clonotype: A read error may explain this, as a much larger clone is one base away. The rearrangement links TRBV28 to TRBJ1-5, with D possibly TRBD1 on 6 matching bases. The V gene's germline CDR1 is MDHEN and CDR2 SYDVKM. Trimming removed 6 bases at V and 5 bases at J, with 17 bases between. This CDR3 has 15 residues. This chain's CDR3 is CASRFAGQSDQPQHF. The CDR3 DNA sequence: TGTGCCAGCAGATTTGCTGGACAGAGCGATCAGCCCCAGCATTTT.

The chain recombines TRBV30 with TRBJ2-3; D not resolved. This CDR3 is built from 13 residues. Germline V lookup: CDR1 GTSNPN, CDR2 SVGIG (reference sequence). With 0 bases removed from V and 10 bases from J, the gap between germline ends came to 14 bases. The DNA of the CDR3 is TGTGCCTGGAGTGTGGGTGGGAATGCTGCGCAGTATTTT. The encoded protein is CAWSVGGNAAQYF.

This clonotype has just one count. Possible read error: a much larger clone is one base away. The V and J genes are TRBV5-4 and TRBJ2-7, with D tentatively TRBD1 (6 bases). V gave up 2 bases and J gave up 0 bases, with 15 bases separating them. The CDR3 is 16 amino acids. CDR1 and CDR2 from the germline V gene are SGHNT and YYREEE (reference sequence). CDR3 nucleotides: TGTGCCAGCAGCTTACCGGGACATACGAACTCCTACGAGCAGTACTTC. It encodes CASSLPGHTNSYEQYF.

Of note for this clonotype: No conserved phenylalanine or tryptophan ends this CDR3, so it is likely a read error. The CDR3 DNA follows: TGTGCCAGCAGCTTAGACGGGACGTCCCACAATGAGCAGTTCTGC. As protein: CASSLDGTSHNEQFC. The V call is TRBV7-2, the J call TRBJ2-1; perhaps D is TRBD1 or TRBD2 (5 bases each). From germline, CDR1 is SGHTA and CDR2 FQGNSA. Trimming left V 1 base short and J 5 bases short, with 12 bases between. The length of the CDR3 is 15 residues.

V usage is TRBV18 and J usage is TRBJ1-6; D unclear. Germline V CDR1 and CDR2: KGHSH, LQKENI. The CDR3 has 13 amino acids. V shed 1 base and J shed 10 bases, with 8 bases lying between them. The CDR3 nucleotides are TGTGCCAGCTCACCACAAAATGACTCACCCCTCCACTTT. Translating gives CASSPQNDSPLHF.

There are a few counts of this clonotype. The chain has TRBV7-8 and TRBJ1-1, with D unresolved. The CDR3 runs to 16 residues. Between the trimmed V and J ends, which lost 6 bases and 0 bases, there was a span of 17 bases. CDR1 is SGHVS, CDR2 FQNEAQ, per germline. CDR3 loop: CASSLPGEGMNTEAFF. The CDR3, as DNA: TGTGCCAGCAGTTTACCCGGGGAGGGAATGAACACTGAAGCTTTCTTT.

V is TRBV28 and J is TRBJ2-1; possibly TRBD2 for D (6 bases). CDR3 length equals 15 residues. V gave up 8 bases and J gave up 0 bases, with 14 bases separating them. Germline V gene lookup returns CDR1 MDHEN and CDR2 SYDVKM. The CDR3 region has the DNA TGTGCCAGCCTACGGGACTCGGTCTCCTACAATGAGCAGTTCTTC. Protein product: CASLRDSVSYNEQFF.

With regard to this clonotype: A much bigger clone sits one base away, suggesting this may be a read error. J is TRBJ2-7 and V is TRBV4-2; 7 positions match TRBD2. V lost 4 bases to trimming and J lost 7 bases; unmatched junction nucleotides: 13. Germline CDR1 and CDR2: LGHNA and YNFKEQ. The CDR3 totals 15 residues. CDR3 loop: CASSLMGGDYNEQYF. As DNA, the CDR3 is TGTGCCAGCAGCCTGATGGGAGGGGACTACAATGAGCAGTACTTC.

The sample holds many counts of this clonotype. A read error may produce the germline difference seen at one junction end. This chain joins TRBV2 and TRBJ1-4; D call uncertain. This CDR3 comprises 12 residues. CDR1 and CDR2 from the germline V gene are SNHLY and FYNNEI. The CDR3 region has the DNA TGTGCCAGCAGCGAAGGTGTTGAAAAACTGTTTTTT. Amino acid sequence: CASSEGVEKLFF.

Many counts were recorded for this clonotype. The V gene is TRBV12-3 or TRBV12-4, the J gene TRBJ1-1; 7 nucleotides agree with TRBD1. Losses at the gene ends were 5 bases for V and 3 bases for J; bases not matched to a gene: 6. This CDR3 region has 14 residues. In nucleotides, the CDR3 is TGTGCCAGCAGTGGCCGGGGACAGCACACTGAAGCTTTCTTT. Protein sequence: CASSGRGQHTEAFF.

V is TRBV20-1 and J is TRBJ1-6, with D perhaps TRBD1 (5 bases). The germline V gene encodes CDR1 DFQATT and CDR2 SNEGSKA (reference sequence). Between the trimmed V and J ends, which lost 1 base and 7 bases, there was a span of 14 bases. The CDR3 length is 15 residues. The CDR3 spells CSARVARGRNSPLHF. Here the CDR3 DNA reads TGCAGTGCTAGAGTCGCGAGGGGACGCAATTCACCCCTCCACTTT.

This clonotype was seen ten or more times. CDR3 amino acids: CASSVGTVTYEQYF. The CDR3 coding sequence is TGTGCCAGCAGCGTCGGGACGGTCACCTACGAGCAGTACTTC. The chain couples TRBV11-2 to TRBJ2-7; D is perhaps TRBD1 or TRBD2 (5 bases each). CDR1 SGHAT and CDR2 FQNNGV come from the germline V gene. V was shortened by 5 bases and J by 2 bases, with 13 bases between the two germline ends. This CDR3 spans 14 amino acids.

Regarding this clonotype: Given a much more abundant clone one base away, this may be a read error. CDR3 loop: CASSLFQEQYF. CDR3 nucleotides: TGTGCCAGCAGCTTATTTCAGGAGCAGTACTTC. The chain joins TRBV7-2 to TRBJ2-7; no reliable D call. V shed 2 bases and J shed 7 bases, with 6 bases lying between them. This CDR3 is 11 amino acids long. CDR1 and CDR2 from the germline V gene are SGHTA and FQGNSA.

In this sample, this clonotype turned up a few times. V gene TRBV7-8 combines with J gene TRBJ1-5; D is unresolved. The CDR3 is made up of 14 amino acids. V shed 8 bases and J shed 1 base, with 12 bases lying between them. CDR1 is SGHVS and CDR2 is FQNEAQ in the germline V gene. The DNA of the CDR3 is TGTGCCAGCCAGCTATTAAACAGCAATCAGCCCCAGCATTTT. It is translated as CASQLLNSNQPQHF.

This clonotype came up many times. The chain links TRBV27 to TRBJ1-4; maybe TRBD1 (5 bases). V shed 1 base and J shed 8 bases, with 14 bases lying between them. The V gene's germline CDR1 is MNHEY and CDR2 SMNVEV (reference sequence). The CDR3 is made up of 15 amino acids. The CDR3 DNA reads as TGTGCCAGCAGTTTATGGGGGGGTGTAGGAGAAAAACTGTTTTTT. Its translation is CASSLWGGVGEKLFF.

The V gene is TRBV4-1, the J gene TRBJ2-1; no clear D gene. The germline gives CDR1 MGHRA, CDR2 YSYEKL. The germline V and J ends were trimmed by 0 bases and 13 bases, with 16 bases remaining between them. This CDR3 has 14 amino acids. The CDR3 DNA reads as TGCGCCAGCAGCCAAGAGCTAGGGCGAGAGACCCAGTTCTTC. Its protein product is CASSQELGRETQFF.